This T cell receptor (beta chain) was identified during a study of molecular identifiers for immune sequencing clone quantification. This clonotype was counted a few times. TCRdb fed the PCR reads into MiXCR, producing one record per CDR3 protein. Found here are about 640,000 distinct CDR3 sequences, nearly 20% of them singletons; the top ten hold 0.75% to 0.95%. The trim removed 0 bases at V and 5 bases at J, leaving 14 bases unmatched. Per the germline V gene, CDR1 is MNHEY and CDR2 is SVGEGT. CDR3 length: 18 residues. This sequence was found in a human donor in good health. Some libraries in this study had Jurkat cell RNA spiked in. Source material: naive CD8+ T cells from blood, with Jurkat cell RNA spiked in. Subset reported: FACS-sorted CD8+CD4-CCR7+CD45RA+ naive T cells. The V and J genes are TRBV6-2 or TRBV6-3 and TRBJ2-7; 9 bases are a match to TRBD2. The CDR3 region has the DNA TGTGCCAGCAGTTACTCTCCAGCGGGAGGAGCCCTTAGCCACGAGCAGTACTTC. Amino acid sequence: CASSYSPAGGALSHEQYF.